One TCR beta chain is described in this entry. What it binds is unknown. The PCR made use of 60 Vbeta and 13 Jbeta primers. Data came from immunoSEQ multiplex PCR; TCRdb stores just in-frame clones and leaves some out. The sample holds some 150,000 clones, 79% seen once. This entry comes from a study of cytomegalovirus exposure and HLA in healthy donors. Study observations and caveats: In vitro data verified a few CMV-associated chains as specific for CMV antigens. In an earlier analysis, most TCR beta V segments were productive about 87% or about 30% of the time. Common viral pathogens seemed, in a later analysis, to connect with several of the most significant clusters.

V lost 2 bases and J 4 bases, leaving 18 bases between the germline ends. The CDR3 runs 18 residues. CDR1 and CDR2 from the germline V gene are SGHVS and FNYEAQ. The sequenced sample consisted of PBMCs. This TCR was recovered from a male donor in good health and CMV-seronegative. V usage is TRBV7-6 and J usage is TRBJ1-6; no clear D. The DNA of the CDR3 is TGTGCCAGCAGCTTACTGGGCGCTGGGCGCGGGTATAATTCACCCCTCCACTTT. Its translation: CASSLLGAGRGYNSPLHF.